This TCR beta chain appears in the sequencing data of a study of breast tumors, draining lymph nodes, adjacent tissues. TCRdb ran MiXCR on the multiplex PCR reads and lists one entry per CDR3 protein. Of 100,000 to 150,000 distinct CDR3 sequences in the sample, about 20% are singletons; the top ten hold over 3%. Trimming removed 3 bases at V and 10 bases at J, with 10 bases between. Germline lookup yields CDR1 LGHDT and CDR2 YNNKEL (reference sequence). This CDR3 is 12 amino acids long. Samples came from axillary lymph nodes draining the breast cancer. This clonotype was picked up many times. The antigen is unknown. Notes on the study in general: Luminal-like breast cancer showed significantly greater tumor-nontumor repertoire similarity than basal-like breast cancer did. Tumor repertoires ranked between lymph nodes and nontumor tissue in diversity, with V and J gene preferences. Tumor T cell lymph node origin was a supported hypothesis, not proven.

Sequencing input: axillary lymph node tissue. The clonotype originates from a female donor with breast cancer. Some clones in this sample may be carry-over from other donors' samples. This chain uses TRBV3-1 with TRBJ1-5, with a weak D call TRBD1 (5 bases). The CDR3 reads CASSQERGPQHF. The CDR3 DNA reads as TGTGCCAGCAGCCAGGAAAGGGGACCCCAGCATTTT.